The rows below give T cell receptor beta chains drawn from one sample of a study of blood T cell repertoires in COVID-19. Libraries were prepared by immunoSEQ multiplex PCR; TCRdb keeps only in-frame clonotypes and omits some of them. The data show around 120,000 clones, with 60% to 85% seen just once and 2.3% held by the top ten. Input material: peripheral blood. The receptors derive from a man aged 65-85 years with acute or convalescent COVID-19. CDR3s include the opening cysteine and the closing phenylalanine or tryptophan. The D gene is left open where the match is weak. Clone size is not always given. Where it is, it says once, few, many or a class for expanded clones.

d_gene | abundance | j_gene | v_gene | CDR3nt | CDR3aa
TRBD1 | . | TRBJ2-7 | TRBV15 | TGTGCCACCAGCAGATCTACAGGGGAATTGTACTTC | CATSRSTGELYF
. | . | TRBJ2-7 | TRBV3-1/TRBV3-2 | TGTGCCAGCAGCCCCACAGGGTTTCGCGCCTACGAGCAGTACTTC | CASSPTGFRAYEQYF
. | . | TRBJ2-1 | TRBV6-2/TRBV6-3 | TGTGCCAGCAGTTCTCCGGACTACCGCAATGAGCAGTTCTTC | CASSSPDYRNEQFF
. | . | TRBJ1-4 | TRBV7-3 | TGTGCCAGCAGCGTGAAAGGCGGGGGTAATGAAAAACTGTTTTTT | CASSVKGGGNEKLFF
. | . | TRBJ1-2 | TRBV5-4 | TGTGCCAGCAGCCCGTTCAATGGGGGCGTTAGTGGTGGCTACACCTTC | CASSPFNGGVSGGYTF
. | . | TRBJ1-5 | TRBV19 | TGTGCCAGTAGTCCGACGGGGGGGCGGGCCTTAATTCAGCCCCAGCATTTT | CASSPTGGRALIQPQHF
. | . | TRBJ2-1 | TRBV9 | TGTGCCAGCAGTGCTACCTACAATGAGCAGTTCTTC | CASSATYNEQFF
TRBD1 | many | TRBJ1-3 | TRBV5-4 | TGTGCCAGCAGCAGTGGACAGGGCTCTGGAAACACCATATATTTT | CASSSGQGSGNTIYF
. | . | TRBJ1-1 | TRBV7-9 | TGTGCCAGCAGCTTGTTAGGGGGTCGTACTGAAGCTTTCTTT | CASSLLGGRTEAFF
TRBD1 | . | TRBJ1-3 | TRBV2 | TGTGCCAGCAGCGTGGGACAGGGGTACACCATATATTTT | CASSVGQGYTIYF
. | . | TRBJ2-7 | TRBV5-1 | TGCGCCAGCAGCTTGGAAGGGGTTCCCAGCTACGAGCAGTACTTC | CASSLEGVPSYEQYF
. | . | TRBJ1-1 | TRBV5-1 | TGCGCCAGCAGCTCGCTTACGGGTAGCAACACTGAAGCTTTCTTT | CASSSLTGSNTEAFF
. | . | TRBJ1-3 | TRBV5-1 | TGCGCCAGCAGCCCCGCGCGGCCTGGAAACACCATATATTTT | CASSPARPGNTIYF
TRBD1 | . | TRBJ1-6 | TRBV27 | TGTGCCAGCACGGGGACCCGAGACAGGGTACGATCACCCCTCCACTTT | CASTGTRDRVRSPLHF
TRBD1 | once | TRBJ1-2 | TRBV7-9 | TGTGCCAGCCAACCACAGGGGGTTGGGGGCTACACCTTC | CASQPQGVGGYTF
TRBD1 | . | TRBJ2-3 | TRBV19 | TGTGCCAGTGGGGACAGGGGAGCAGATACGCAGTATTTT | CASGDRGADTQYF
TRBD1 | . | TRBJ1-2 | TRBV7-2 | TGTGCCAGCAGCTTAAGTTCGGGACAGGGGGCGTATGGCTACACCTTC | CASSLSSGQGAYGYTF
. | . | TRBJ1-1 | TRBV19 | TGTGCCAGTAGGCCCGGTAACAGGAACACTGAAGCTTTCTTT | CASRPGNRNTEAFF
TRBD1 | . | TRBJ2-7 | TRBV19 | TGTGCCAGTAGCCTCATGAGGGACAGCCTCTACGAGCAGTACTTC | CASSLMRDSLYEQYF
. | . | TRBJ1-5 | TRBV18 | TGTGCCAGCTCACGAGCAGGGGAGGGCCAGCCCCAGCATTTT | CASSRAGEGQPQHF
. | . | TRBJ1-2 | TRBV29-1 | TGCAGCGTGTTCATCAGCAGGGGAAACTATGGCTACACCTTC | CSVFISRGNYGYTF